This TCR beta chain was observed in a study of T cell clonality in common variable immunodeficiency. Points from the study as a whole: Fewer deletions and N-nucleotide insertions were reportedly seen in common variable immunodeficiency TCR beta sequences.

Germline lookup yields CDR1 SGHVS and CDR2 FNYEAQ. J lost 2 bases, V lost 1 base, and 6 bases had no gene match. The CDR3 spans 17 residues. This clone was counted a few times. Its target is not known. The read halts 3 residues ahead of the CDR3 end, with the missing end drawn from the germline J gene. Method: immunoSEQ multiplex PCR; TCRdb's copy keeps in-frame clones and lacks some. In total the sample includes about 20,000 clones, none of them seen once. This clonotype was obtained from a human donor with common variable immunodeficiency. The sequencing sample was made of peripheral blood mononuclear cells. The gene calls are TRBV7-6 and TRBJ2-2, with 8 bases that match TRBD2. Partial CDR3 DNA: TGTGCCAGCAGCTTAGAGCTAGCGGGTCCAAACACCGGGGAG. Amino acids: CASSLELAGPNTGE. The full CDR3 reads CASSLELAGPNTGELFF.